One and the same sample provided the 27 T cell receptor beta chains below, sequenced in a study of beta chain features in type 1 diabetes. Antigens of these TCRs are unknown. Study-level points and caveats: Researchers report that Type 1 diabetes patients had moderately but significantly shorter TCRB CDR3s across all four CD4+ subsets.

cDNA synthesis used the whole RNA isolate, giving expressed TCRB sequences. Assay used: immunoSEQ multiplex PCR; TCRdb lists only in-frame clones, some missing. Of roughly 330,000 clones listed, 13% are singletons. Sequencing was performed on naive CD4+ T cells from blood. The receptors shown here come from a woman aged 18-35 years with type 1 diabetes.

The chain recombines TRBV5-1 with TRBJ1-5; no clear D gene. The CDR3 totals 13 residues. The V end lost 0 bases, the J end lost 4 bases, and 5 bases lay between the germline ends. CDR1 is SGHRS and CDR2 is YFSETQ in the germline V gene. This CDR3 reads CASSLGANQPQHF. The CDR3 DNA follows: TGCGCCAGCAGCTTGGGAGCGAATCAGCCCCAGCATTTT.

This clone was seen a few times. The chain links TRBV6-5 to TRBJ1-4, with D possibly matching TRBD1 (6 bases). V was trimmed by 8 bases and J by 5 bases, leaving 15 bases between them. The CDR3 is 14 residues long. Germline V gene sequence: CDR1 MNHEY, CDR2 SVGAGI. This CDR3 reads CASRDGQGNEKLFF. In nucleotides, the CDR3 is TGTGCCAGCCGGGATGGTCAGGGGAATGAAAAACTGTTTTTT.

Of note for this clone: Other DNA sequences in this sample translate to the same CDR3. CDR3 in amino acids: CASSLGAGGRETQYF. The CDR3, as DNA: TGCGCCAGCAGCTTGGGAGCGGGAGGGCGAGAGACCCAGTACTTC. The chain joins TRBV5-1 to TRBJ2-5; 10 bases map to TRBD2. This CDR3 is built from 15 residues. Germline-derived CDR1 and CDR2 are SGHRS and YFSETQ. V lost 0 bases and J lost 4; bases outside the gene matches: 3.

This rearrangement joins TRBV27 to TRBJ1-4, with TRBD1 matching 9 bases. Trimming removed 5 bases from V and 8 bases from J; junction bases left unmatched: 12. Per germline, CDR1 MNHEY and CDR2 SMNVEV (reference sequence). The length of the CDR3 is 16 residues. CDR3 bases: TGTGCCAGCAGTCTCCGAAGGGGACAGGGAGTAGAAAAACTGTTTTTT. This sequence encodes CASSLRRGQGVEKLFF.

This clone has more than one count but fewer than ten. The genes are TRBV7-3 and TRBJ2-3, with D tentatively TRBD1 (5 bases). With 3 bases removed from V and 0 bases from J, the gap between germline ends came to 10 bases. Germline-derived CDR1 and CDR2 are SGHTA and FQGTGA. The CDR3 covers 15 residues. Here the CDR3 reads CASSLQGMSTDTQYF. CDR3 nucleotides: TGTGCCAGCAGCTTGCAGGGTATGAGCACAGATACGCAGTATTTT. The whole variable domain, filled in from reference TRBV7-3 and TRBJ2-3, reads GAGVSQTPSNKVTEKGKYVELRCDPISGHTALYWYRQSLGQGPEFLIYFQGTGAADDSGLPNDRFFAVRPEGSVSTLKIQRTERGDSAVYLCASSLQGMSTDTQYFGPGTRLTVL.

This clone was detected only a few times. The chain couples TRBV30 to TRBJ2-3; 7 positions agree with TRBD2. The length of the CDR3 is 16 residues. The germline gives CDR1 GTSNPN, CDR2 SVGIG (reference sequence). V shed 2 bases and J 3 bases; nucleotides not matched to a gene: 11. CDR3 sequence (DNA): TGTGCCTGGAGTACCTCAGGAGGTAGCGGGACAGATACGCAGTATTTT. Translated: CAWSTSGGSGTDTQYF.

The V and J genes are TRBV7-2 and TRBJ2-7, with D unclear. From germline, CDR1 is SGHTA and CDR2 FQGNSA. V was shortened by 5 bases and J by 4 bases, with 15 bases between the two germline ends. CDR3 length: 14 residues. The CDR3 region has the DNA TGTGCCAGCAGCCACCCAGCCAGGAATTACGAGCAGTACTTC. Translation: CASSHPARNYEQYF.

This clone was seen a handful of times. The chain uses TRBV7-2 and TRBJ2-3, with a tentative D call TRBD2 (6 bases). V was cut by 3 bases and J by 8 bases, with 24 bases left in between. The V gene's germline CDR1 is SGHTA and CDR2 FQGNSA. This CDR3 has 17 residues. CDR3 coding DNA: TGTGCCAGCAGCTTGGCCCCCGGAGGCGGGAAAACGGCTACGCAGTATTTT. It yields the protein CASSLAPGGGKTATQYF.

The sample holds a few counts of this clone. CDR3 coding DNA: TGTGCCAGCAGCTTAGGAGGGAGCGAGCAGTACTTC. Translated, it gives CASSLGGSEQYF. The rearrangement uses TRBV11-1 and TRBJ2-7; TRBD2 is a possible D gene (5 bases). Trimming removed 1 base from V and 6 bases from J, with 7 bases in between. Germline loops: CDR1 SGHAT, CDR2 FQDESV (reference sequence). This CDR3 region has 12 residues.

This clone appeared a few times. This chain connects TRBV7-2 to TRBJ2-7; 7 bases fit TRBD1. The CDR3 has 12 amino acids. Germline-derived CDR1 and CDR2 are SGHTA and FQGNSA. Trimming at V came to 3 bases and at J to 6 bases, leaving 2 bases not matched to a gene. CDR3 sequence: CASSFTGVEQYV. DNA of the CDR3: TGTGCCAGCAGCTTTACAGGGGTCGAGCAGTACGTC.

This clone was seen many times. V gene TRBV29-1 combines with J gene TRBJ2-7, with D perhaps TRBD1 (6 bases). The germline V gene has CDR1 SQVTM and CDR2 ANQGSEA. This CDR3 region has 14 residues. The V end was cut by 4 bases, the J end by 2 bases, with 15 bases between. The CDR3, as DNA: TGCAGCGTTGGGTACGAGGCAGGGGCCTACGAGCAGTACTTC. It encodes CSVGYEAGAYEQYF.

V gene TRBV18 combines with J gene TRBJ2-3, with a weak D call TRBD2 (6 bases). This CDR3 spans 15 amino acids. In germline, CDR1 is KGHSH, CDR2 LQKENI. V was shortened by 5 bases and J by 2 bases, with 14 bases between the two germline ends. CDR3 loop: CASSSGLTPTDTQYF. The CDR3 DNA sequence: TGTGCCAGCTCATCGGGACTTACACCCACAGATACGCAGTATTTT.

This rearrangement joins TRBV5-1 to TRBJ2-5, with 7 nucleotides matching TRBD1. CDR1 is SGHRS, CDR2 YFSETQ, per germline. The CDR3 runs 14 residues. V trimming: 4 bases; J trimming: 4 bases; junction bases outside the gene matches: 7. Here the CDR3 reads CASSPGQPLETQYF. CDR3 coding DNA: TGCGCCAGCAGCCCGGGACAGCCTTTAGAGACCCAGTACTTC.

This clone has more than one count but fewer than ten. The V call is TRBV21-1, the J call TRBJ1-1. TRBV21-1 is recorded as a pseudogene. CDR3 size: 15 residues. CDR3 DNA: TGTGCCAGCAGATCACGGCAGGGGAGGGGAACTGAAGCTTTCTTT. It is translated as CASRSRQGRGTEAFF.

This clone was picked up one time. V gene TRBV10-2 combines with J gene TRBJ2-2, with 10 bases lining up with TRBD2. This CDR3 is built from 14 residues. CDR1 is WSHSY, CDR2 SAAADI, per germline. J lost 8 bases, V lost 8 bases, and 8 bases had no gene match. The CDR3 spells CASRGLALAGELFF. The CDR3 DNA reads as TGCGCCAGCCGGGGACTAGCGCTCGCGGGGGAGCTGTTTTTT.

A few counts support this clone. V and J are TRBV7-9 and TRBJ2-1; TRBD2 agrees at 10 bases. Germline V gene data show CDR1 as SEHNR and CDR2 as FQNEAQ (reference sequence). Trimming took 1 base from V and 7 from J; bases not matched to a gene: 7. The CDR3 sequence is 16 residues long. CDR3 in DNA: TGTGCCAGCAGCTTAGAGCTAGCGGGAGTTCGAAATGAGCAGTTCTTC. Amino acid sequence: CASSLELAGVRNEQFF.

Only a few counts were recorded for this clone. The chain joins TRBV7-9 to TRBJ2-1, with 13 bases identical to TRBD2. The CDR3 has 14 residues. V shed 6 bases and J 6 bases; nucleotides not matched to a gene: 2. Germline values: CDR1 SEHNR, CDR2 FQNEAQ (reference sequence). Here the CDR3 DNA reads TGTGCCAGCAGTCGGACTAGCGGGAGCAATGAGCAGTTCTTC. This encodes CASSRTSGSNEQFF. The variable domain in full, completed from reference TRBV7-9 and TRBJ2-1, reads DTGVSQNPRHKITKRGQNVTFRCDPISEHNRLYWYRQTLGQGPEFLTYFQNEAQLEKSRLLSDRFSAERPKGSFSTLEIQRTEQGDSAMYLCASSRTSGSNEQFFGPGTRLTVL.

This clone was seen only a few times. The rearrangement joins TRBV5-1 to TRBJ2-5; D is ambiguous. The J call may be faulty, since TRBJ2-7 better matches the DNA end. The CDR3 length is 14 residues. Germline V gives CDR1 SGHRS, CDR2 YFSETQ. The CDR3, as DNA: TGCGCCAGCAGCTTGGGTGTCAGGTCCTACGAGCAGTACTTC. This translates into CASSLGVRSYEQYF.

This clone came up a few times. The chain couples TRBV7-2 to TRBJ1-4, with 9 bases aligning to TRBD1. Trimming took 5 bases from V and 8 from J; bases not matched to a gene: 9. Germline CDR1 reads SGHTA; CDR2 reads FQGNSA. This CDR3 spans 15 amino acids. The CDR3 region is CASSPLGQGREKLFF. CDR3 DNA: TGTGCCAGCAGCCCCCTGGGACAGGGAAGGGAAAAACTGTTTTTT.

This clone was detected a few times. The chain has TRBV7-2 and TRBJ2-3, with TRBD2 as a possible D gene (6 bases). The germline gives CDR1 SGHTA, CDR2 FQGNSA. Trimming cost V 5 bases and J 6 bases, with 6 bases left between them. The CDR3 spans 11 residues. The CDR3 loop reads CASSGGDTQYF. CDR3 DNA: TGTGCCAGCAGCGGGGGGGATACGCAGTATTTT.

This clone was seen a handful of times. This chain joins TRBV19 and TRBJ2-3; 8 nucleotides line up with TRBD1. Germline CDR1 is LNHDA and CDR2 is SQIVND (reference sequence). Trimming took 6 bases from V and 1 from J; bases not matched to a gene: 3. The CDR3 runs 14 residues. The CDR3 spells CASRWTGRTDTQYF. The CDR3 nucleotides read TGTGCCAGTAGATGGACAGGGCGCACAGATACGCAGTATTTT.

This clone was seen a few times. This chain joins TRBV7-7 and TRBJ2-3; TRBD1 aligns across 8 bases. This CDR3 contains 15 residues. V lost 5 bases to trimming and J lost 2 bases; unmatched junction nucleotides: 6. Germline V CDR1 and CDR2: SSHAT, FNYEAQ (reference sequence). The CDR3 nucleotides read TGTGCCAGCAGCCCGGGGACAGGTTACACAGATACGCAGTATTTT. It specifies CASSPGTGYTDTQYF.

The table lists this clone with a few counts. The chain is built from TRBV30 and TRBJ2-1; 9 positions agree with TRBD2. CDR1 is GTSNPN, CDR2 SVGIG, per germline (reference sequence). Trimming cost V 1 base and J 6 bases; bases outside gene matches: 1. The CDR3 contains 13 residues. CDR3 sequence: CAWSGTSVNEQFF. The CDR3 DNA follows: TGTGCCTGGAGTGGGACTAGCGTCAATGAGCAGTTCTTC. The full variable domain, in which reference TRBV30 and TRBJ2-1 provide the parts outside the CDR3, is SQTIHQWPATLVQPVGSPLSLECTVEGTSNPNLYWYRQAAGRGLQLLFYSVGIGQISSEVPQNLSASRPQDRQFILSSKKLLLSDSGFYLCAWSGTSVNEQFFGPGTRLTVL.

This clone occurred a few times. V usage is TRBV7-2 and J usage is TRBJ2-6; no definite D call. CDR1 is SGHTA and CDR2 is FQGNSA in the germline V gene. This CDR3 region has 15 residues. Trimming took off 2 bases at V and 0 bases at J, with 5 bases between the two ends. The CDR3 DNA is TGTGCCAGCAGCTTAATCGGCTCTGGGGCCAACGTCCTGACTTTC. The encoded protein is CASSLIGSGANVLTF.

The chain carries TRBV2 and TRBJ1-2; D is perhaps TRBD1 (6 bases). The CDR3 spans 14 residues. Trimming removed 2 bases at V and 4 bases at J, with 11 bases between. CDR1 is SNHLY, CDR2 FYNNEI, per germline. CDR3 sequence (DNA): TGTGCCAGCAGTGAAACAGGGACTAGCTATGGCTACACCTTC. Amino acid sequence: CASSETGTSYGYTF.

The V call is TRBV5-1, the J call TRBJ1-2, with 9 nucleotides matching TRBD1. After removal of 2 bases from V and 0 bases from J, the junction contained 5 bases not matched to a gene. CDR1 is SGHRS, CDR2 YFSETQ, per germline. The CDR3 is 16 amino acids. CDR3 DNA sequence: TGCGCCAGCAGCTTCGTGACAGGGGGACCTAACTATGGCTACACCTTC. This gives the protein CASSFVTGGPNYGYTF.

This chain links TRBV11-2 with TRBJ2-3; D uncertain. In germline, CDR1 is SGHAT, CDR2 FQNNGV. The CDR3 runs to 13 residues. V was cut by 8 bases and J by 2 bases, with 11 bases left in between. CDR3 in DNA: TGTGCCAGCTCAGGTGGCCCCACAGATACGCAGTATTTT. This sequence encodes CASSGGPTDTQYF.